These T cell receptor beta chains were read from a single sample in a study of OX40 agonist ivuxolimab in advanced cancers. Sequencing used immunoSEQ multiplex PCR; TCRdb keeps in-frame clones, though not all of them. This table holds tens of thousands of clones, around 82% found once. The source material was CD4+ or CD8+ T cells sorted from blood, sampled in a trial of the OX40 agonist ivuxolimab. Source of these receptors: an adult with an advanced solid tumor such as melanoma, head and neck, liver or kidney cancer. CDR3s include the opening cysteine and the closing phenylalanine or tryptophan. A D gene is named only where the DNA matches it firmly. For some rows the clone size is stated as once, few or many, or as a class when expanded; others skip it.

-	TRBV6-5	few	TRBJ1-2	TGTGCCAGCAGTTACTCGAGGGGGAGAGACTATGGCTACACCTTC	CASSYSRGRDYGYTF
-	TRBV9	-	TRBJ1-2	TGTGCCAGCAGCCCACGGGCTGCCTTTAGGGACAATGGCTACACCTTC	CASSPRAAFRDNGYTF
-	TRBV6-4	once	TRBJ2-1	TGTGCCAGCAGTGACTCGAAACAGCCGTGGGAGCAGTTCTTC	CASSDSKQPWEQFF
-	TRBV9	-	TRBJ2-7	TGTGCCAGCATTATAGGAGGTTGGGGGACATCCTCCTTTTGGATCTACGAGCAGTACTTC	CASIIGGWGTSSFWIYEQYF
-	TRBV9	once	TRBJ1-1	TGTGCCAGCAGCGTAGGGCAGGGAGGCACTGAAGCTTTCTTT	CASSVGQGGTEAFF
TRBD1	TRBV5-4	-	TRBJ1-1	TGTGCCAGCAGCAGGGACAGGGGTGACACTGAAGCTTTCTTT	CASSRDRGDTEAFF
-	TRBV6-1	-	TRBJ1-2	TGTGCCAGCATCAACTTTGACAGGTTAAATGGCTACACCTTC	CASINFDRLNGYTF
TRBD2	TRBV9	-	TRBJ2-1	TGTGCCAGCAGCGGAGGACTAGCGGGACGTAATGAGCAGTTCTTC	CASSGGLAGRNEQFF
TRBD1	TRBV5-1	few	TRBJ1-2	TGCGCCAGCAGCCCGGGACAGGGGTATGGCTACACCTTC	CASSPGQGYGYTF
-	TRBV11-2	-	TRBJ2-3	TGTGCCAGCAGCCGAAGCAGTGGGGCAGATACGCAGTATTTT	CASSRSSGADTQYF
-	TRBV2	-	TRBJ1-1	TGTGCCAGCAGTGTACAGAACACTGAAGCTTTCTTT	CASSVQNTEAFF
TRBD1	TRBV11-2	-	TRBJ2-2	TGTGCCAGCAGCTCGGGACAGGGTTCACGCGCGAACACCGGGGAGCTGTTTTTT	CASSSGQGSRANTGELFF
-	TRBV11-2	-	TRBJ2-7	TGTGCCAGCAGCTGGGTTAGGACCTACGAGCAGTACTTC	CASSWVRTYEQYF
TRBD1	TRBV9	-	TRBJ1-1	TGTGCCAGCAGCGTGGGACAGGGAGCTGAAGCTTTCTTT	CASSVGQGAEAFF
TRBD2	TRBV11-1	-	TRBJ2-1	TGTGCCAGCTTGCCGGGAGGGTATGACAATGAGCAGTTCTTC	CASLPGGYDNEQFF
TRBD1	TRBV30	once	TRBJ2-1	TGTGCCTGGAGCGGCGTGGGACAGGGGACCTACAATGAGCAGTTCTTC	CAWSGVGQGTYNEQFF
-	TRBV7-9	-	TRBJ2-5	TGTGCCAGCAGCTTCCCAGAGACCCAGTACTTC	CASSFPETQYF
TRBD2	TRBV2	-	TRBJ2-2	TGTGCCAGCAGTTCCGGACTAGCGGGAGGTGACACCGGGGAGCTGTTTTTT	CASSSGLAGGDTGELFF
-	TRBV11-3	-	TRBJ2-2	TGTGCCAGCAGCTTTGTTAACGGGGAGCTGTTTTTT	CASSFVNGELFF
TRBD1	TRBV18	-	TRBJ2-3	TGTGCCAGCTCGCACGGGACAGGGGCTCGAGATACGCAGTATTTT	CASSHGTGARDTQYF
-	TRBV4-2	-	TRBJ1-5	TGTGCCAGCAGCCAAGATATATCAAGGAATCAGCCCCAGCATTTT	CASSQDISRNQPQHF
TRBD2	TRBV5-1	few	TRBJ2-1	TGCGCCAGCAGCCCTATAGCGGGAGGGCCGAATGAGCAGTTCTTC	CASSPIAGGPNEQFF
-	TRBV6-5	-	TRBJ2-5	TGTGCCAGCAGTTACGGGACTGGGGAAGGAGAGACCCAGTACTTC	CASSYGTGEGETQYF
-	TRBV5-4	-	TRBJ2-3	TGTGCCAGCAGCAGGGGGTCTAGTCTTAGCACAGATACGCAGTATTTT	CASSRGSSLSTDTQYF
-	TRBV7-8	-	TRBJ1-2	TGTGCCAGCAGCCTCACAGGAGGGGCTCATGGCTACACCTTC	CASSLTGGAHGYTF
-	TRBV4-3	-	TRBJ1-2	TGCGCCAGCAGCCAAGACGCGGGGCTAGATGGCTACACCTTC	CASSQDAGLDGYTF
TRBD2	TRBV10-3	-	TRBJ2-7	TGTGCCATCAGAGGGACTAGCGGGAGGGCCTCCTACGAGCAGTACTTC	CAIRGTSGRASYEQYF
-	TRBV15	medium-sized	TRBJ1-6	TGTGCCACCAGCGTGACTGGGAATAATTCACCCCTCCACTTT	CATSVTGNNSPLHF
-	TRBV10-1	-	TRBJ2-5	TGCGCCAGCAGTTCCCAGGACGGGAGCTCAGCGGAGACCCAGTACTTC	CASSSQDGSSAETQYF
-	TRBV6-1	-	TRBJ1-2	TGTGCCAGCAGTGAAGGCAGCTACTATGGCTACACCTTC	CASSEGSYYGYTF
-	TRBV25-1	-	TRBJ2-1	TGTGCCAGCAGTGAAACCAATGAGCAGTTCTTC	CASSETNEQFF
-	TRBV28	-	TRBJ1-2	TGTGCCAGCAGTTTGCAGGGAGGCTATGGCTACACCTTC	CASSLQGGYGYTF
-	TRBV6-1	-	TRBJ2-5	TGTGCCAGCAGTGACTGGGGTAGATTGGCTACCCAGTACTTC	CASSDWGRLATQYF
TRBD2	TRBV7-2	-	TRBJ2-7	TGTGCCAGCAGCTTAGAGCCTAGCGGAGAGCAGTACTTC	CASSLEPSGEQYF
-	TRBV18	-	TRBJ1-3	TGTGCCAGCTCACCTCGCGAGAGCTCTGGAAACACCATATATTTT	CASSPRESSGNTIYF
TRBD1	TRBV6-1	-	TRBJ2-3	TGTGCCAGCAGTCAGGACAGGGGACGTTCAGATACGCAGTATTTT	CASSQDRGRSDTQYF
-	TRBV7-6	-	TRBJ2-3	TGTGCCAGCAGCTTAGAGTGGGGGGTTCGGGGCACAGATACGCAGTATTTT	CASSLEWGVRGTDTQYF
TRBD1	TRBV4-2	-	TRBJ2-1	TGTGCCAGCAGCCAAGAGCTTTCGGACAGGGCGTACAATGAGCAGTTCTTC	CASSQELSDRAYNEQFF
-	TRBV10-3	-	TRBJ2-1	TGTGCCATCAGCCCCTGGAGCGGATCCCACTCCTACAATGAGCAGTTCTTC	CAISPWSGSHSYNEQFF